The subject of this entry is one TCR beta chain. Original processing methods: Amplifying reference gene primers gave estimates of nucleated cell counts. Generated by immunoSEQ multiplex PCR, the TCRdb table keeps only in-frame clones and is missing some. V and J calls and clone size are those listed in that table; D and trimming were worked out from the DNA. This sample has around 52,000 clones, with around 88% found just once. Trimming shortened V by 2 bases and J by 0 bases, and 7 bases separated the two germline ends. This CDR3 comprises 14 residues. Germline V gene data show CDR1 as PRHDT and CDR2 as FYEKMQ (reference sequence). This sample stems from a study of blood T cell repertoires in COVID-19. Study as a whole: Some COVID-19 samples were acute and others convalescent; all came from the United States, Italy and Spain. The analysed material was cDNA or gDNA that came from T cells, B-cell-depleted T cells, or PBMCs.

Source material: peripheral blood. The sequence was obtained from a human donor in a cohort sampled during active COVID-19. This chain links TRBV13 with TRBJ1-1; the D gene is possibly TRBD1 (6 bases). CDR3 DNA: TGTGCCAGCAGCTTAAGGGGGTTGAACACTGAAGCTTTCTTT. Encoded protein: CASSLRGLNTEAFF. Looking up the rest from reference TRBV13 and TRBJ1-1 gives the full variable domain: AAGVIQSPRHLIKEKRETATLKCYPIPRHDTVYWYQQGPGQDPQFLISFYEKMQSDKGSIPDRFSAQQFSDYHSELNMSSLELGDSALYFCASSLRGLNTEAFFGQGTRLTVV.